This TCR beta chain appears in the sequencing data of a study of blood T cell repertoires in COVID-19. Study context: PBMCs, B-cell-depleted T cells, or T cells were the source of the cDNA or gDNA that made up the material.

Germline assignment: CDR1 SQVTM and CDR2 ANQGSEA. V was clipped by 7 bases and J by 5 bases, with 14 bases between them. The CDR3 sequence is 12 residues long. This clone was counted a single time. Original analysis: Amplification with reference gene primers provided the estimates of nucleated cell counts. TCRdb's table, derived via immunoSEQ multiplex PCR, lists solely in-frame clones and lacks some. The V and J calls and clone size are taken from that table; D and trimming were inferred from the DNA. The table lists roughly 290,000 clones, about 89% of them singletons. Sequencing input: peripheral blood. The receptor was isolated from a young man with acute or convalescent COVID-19. The chain carries TRBV29-1 and TRBJ1-1, with D perhaps matching TRBD1 (6 bases). This CDR3 reads CSGSQGRTEAFF. Here the CDR3 DNA reads TGCAGCGGTTCACAGGGAAGAACTGAAGCTTTCTTT.